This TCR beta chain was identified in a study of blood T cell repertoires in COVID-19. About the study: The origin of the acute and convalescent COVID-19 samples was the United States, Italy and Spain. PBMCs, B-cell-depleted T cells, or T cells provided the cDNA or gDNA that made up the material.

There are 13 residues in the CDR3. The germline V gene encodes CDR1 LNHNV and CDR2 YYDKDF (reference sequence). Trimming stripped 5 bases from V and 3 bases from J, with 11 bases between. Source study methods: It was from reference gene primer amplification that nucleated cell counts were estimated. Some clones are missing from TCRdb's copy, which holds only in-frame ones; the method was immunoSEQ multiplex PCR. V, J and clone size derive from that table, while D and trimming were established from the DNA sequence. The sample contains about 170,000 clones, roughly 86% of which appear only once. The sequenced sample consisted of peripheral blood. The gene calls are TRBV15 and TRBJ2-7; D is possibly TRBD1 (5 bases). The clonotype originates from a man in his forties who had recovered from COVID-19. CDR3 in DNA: TGTGCCACCAGCGCCCAAGGGGACTACGAGCAGTACTTC. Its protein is CATSAQGDYEQYF.